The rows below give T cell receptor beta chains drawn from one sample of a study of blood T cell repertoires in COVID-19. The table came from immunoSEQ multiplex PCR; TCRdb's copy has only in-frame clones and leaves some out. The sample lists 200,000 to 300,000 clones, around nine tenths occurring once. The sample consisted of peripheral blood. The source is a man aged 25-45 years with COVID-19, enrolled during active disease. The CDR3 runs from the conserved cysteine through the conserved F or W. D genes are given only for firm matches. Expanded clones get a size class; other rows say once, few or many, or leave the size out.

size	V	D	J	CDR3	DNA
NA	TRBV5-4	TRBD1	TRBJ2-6	CASTIQGLIGSGANVLTF	TGTGCCAGCACCATACAGGGGCTTATTGGCTCTGGGGCCAACGTCCTGACTTTC
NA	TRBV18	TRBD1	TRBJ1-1	CASSPDRGNTEAFF	TGTGCCAGCTCACCGGACAGGGGAAACACTGAAGCTTTCTTT
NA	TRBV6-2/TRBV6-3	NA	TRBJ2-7	CASSRLVSYEQYF	TGTGCCAGCAGCAGACTGGTCTCCTACGAGCAGTACTTC
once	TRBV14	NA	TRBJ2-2	CASSQAVTGELFF	TGTGCCAGCAGCCAAGCAGTGACCGGGGAGCTGTTTTTT
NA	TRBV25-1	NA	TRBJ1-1	CASSATHTTKEAFF	TGTGCCAGCAGTGCAACCCACACCACCAAAGAAGCTTTCTTT
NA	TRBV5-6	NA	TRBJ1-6	CASRPRRLDSPLHF	TGTGCCAGCAGACCTAGGCGGCTTGATTCACCCCTCCACTTT
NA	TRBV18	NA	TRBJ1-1	CASSPAGGGGTEAFF	TGTGCCAGCTCACCTGCCGGGGGTGGCGGCACTGAAGCTTTCTTT
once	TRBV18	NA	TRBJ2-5	CASSPVTGETQYF	TGTGCCAGCTCACCCGTGACGGGAGAGACCCAGTACTTC
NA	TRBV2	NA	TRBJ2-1	CASSVRFQDSEQFF	TGTGCCAGCAGTGTAAGGTTTCAGGACAGCGAGCAGTTCTTC
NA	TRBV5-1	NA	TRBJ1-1	CASSYPRENTEAFF	TGCGCCAGCAGCTACCCGCGGGAGAACACTGAAGCTTTCTTT
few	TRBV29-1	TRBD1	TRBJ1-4	CSADRGDEKLFF	TGCAGCGCAGACAGGGGAGATGAAAAACTGTTTTTT
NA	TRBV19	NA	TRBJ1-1	CASTEGLRAFF	TGTGCCAGTACTGAGGGTTTGCGAGCTTTCTTT
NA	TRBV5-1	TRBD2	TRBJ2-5	CASSFASGGPGTQYF	TGCGCCAGCAGCTTCGCTAGCGGGGGGCCTGGGACCCAGTACTTC
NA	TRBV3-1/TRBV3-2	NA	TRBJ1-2	CASSPGSQAGVYGYTF	TGTGCCAGCAGCCCGGGAAGCCAGGCTGGGGTCTATGGCTACACCTTC
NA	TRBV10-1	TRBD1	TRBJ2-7	CASSRDRGRGKYF	TGCGCCAGCAGCCGGGACAGGGGGCGAGGAAAGTACTTC
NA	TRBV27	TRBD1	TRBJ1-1	CASSLSNPGGEAFF	TGTGCCAGCAGTTTATCGAATCCAGGGGGGGAAGCTTTCTTT
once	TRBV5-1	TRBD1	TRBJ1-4	CASSLEHPTGRNEKLFF	TGCGCCAGCAGCTTGGAACACCCGACAGGGCGAAATGAAAAACTGTTTTTT
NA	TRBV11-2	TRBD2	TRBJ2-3	CASSFASGGSPRPDTQYF	TGTGCCAGCAGCTTCGCTAGCGGGGGTTCCCCGCGACCAGATACGCAGTATTTT
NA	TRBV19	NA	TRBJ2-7	CASSISRLGSYEQYF	TGTGCCAGTAGTATATCCAGGTTAGGCTCCTACGAGCAGTACTTC
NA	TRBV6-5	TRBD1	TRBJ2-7	CATRQGSYKQYF	TGTGCCACCAGACAGGGCTCCTACAAGCAGTACTTC
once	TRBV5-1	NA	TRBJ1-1	CASSLFSQLEAFF	TGCGCCAGCAGCTTGTTTTCACAGCTAGAAGCTTTCTTT
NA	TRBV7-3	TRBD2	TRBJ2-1	CASSQRGGLVDEQFF	TGTGCCAGCAGCCAGCGGGGGGGCCTGGTTGACGAGCAGTTCTTC
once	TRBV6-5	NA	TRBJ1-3	CASSYSGGLSGNTIYF	TGTGCCAGCAGTTACTCTGGAGGACTATCTGGAAACACCATATATTTT
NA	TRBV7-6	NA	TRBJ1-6	CASSPITGSSSYNSPLHF	TGTGCCAGCAGCCCTATTACGGGGTCTAGCTCCTATAATTCACCCCTCCACTTT
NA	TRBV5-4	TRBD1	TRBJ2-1	CASSLLGGEGEQFF	TGTGCCAGCAGCTTGTTAGGGGGCGAGGGAGAGCAGTTCTTC
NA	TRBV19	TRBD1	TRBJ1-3	CATATGLGNTIYF	TGTGCCACCGCGACAGGGCTTGGAAACACCATATATTTT
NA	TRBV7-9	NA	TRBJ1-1	CASSLEGRVAFF	TGTGCCAGCAGCTTAGAGGGCAGGGTGGCTTTCTTT
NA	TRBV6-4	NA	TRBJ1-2	CASSAHGDLNYGYTF	TGTGCCAGCAGCGCCCACGGGGATCTTAACTATGGCTACACCTTC
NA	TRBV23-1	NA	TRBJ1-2	CASSPDFYGYTF	TGCGCCAGCAGTCCCGACTTCTATGGCTACACCTTC
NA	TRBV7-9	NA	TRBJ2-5	CASSSLAGGETQYF	TGTGCCAGCAGCTCTCTAGCCGGCGGGGAGACCCAGTACTTC
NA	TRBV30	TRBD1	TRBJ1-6	CAWRGYGQGAFSPLHF	TGTGCCTGGAGAGGTTACGGACAGGGGGCTTTTTCACCCCTCCACTTT
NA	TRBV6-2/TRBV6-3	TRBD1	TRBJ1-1	CASSYVGTGGAGVNTEAFF	TGTGCCAGCAGTTACGTTGGGACAGGGGGCGCAGGGGTGAACACTGAAGCTTTCTTT
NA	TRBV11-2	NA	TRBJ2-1	CASSLGLGSSYNEQFF	TGTGCCAGCAGCCTCGGACTGGGCAGCTCCTACAATGAGCAGTTCTTC
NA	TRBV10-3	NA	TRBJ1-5	CATPTRDQPQHF	TGTGCCACTCCCACGAGAGATCAGCCCCAGCATTTT
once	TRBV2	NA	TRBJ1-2	CAGTGQSANYGYTF	TGTGCCGGAACAGGACAGAGCGCTAACTATGGCTACACCTTC
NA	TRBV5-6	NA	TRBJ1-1	CASSLAVNTEAFF	TGTGCCAGCAGCTTGGCCGTGAACACTGAAGCTTTCTTT
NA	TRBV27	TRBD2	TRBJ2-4	CASSSTSGGENIQYF	TGTGCCAGCAGTTCGACTAGCGGGGGGGAAAACATTCAGTACTTC
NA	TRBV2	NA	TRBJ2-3	CASSANSPDTQYF	TGTGCCAGCAGTGCGAACAGTCCGGATACGCAGTATTTT
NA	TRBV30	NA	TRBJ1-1	CACLDRILNTEAFF	TGTGCCTGCCTCGACAGGATACTAAACACTGAAGCTTTCTTT
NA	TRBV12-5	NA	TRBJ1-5	CASGSDSFSQPQHF	TGTGCTAGTGGTTCGGACAGTTTCTCTCAGCCCCAGCATTTT
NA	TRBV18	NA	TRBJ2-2	CASSPLLTGELFF	TGTGCCAGCTCACCACTCTTGACCGGGGAGCTGTTTTTT